This TCR beta chain is from a study of cytomegalovirus exposure and HLA in healthy donors. Study-level points and caveats: Later analysis indicated greater clonal expansion among HLA-associated TCR beta chains than among equally common other chains.

Germline CDR1 reads SGHRS; CDR2 reads YFSETQ. This CDR3 is 16 amino acids long. J was trimmed by 2 bases and V by 0 bases; bases with no gene match: 3. Notes on this clone: Its target is not known.

The primer mix had 60 Vbeta and 13 Jbeta primers. Generated by immunoSEQ multiplex PCR, the TCRdb table keeps only in-frame clones and is missing some. Here the sample spans over 75,000 clones, around four fifths being singletons. This TCR derives from a man in his forties or fifties in good health and CMV-seropositive. The sequenced sample was PBMCs. The chain joins TRBV5-1 to TRBJ2-1; the match to TRBD2 covers 9 bases. The CDR3 DNA sequence: TGCGCCAGCAGCTTGGATAGCGGGGGCGCCTACAATGAGCAGTTCTTC. Amino acid sequence: CASSLDSGGAYNEQFF.